Included here is one TCR beta chain sequence, with context. This sample stems from a study of blood T cell repertoires in COVID-19. Turning to the study itself: Italy, Spain and the United States were the sources of the convalescent and acute COVID-19 samples. Nucleic acid was either cDNA or gDNA, and it came from T cells, B-cell-depleted T cells, or PBMCs.

Assay used: immunoSEQ multiplex PCR; TCRdb lists only in-frame clones, some missing. The sample lists fewer than 70,000 clones, around 90% occurring once. V lost 6 bases to trimming and J lost 4 bases, with 9 bases between them. The CDR3 is 13 residues long. Germline-derived CDR1 and CDR2 are WNHNN and SYGVQD (reference sequence). V usage is TRBV10-1 and J usage is TRBJ2-2; the D gene is possibly TRBD2 (6 bases). This receptor was taken from a woman older than 75 with active COVID-19. Material for sequencing was peripheral blood. In nucleotides, the CDR3 is TGCGCCAGCAGGGAGGGAGGCACCGGGGAGCTGTTTTTT. Its protein product is CASREGGTGELFF.